These T cell receptor beta chains were read from a single sample in a study of regulatory T cells in long-lasting Graves disease. TCRdb reprocessed the multiplex PCR reads with MiXCR, giving one entry per CDR3 protein. The profile shows about 660,000 distinct CDR3 sequences, around 30% of them singletons. The sample here was peripheral blood mononuclear cells (PBMCs), taken when the disease was refractory, from a patient treated with antithyroid drugs. These receptors all stem from a female donor with Graves disease. Both conserved end residues are part of each CDR3. The D gene is left open where the match is weak. The listing skips clone size in some rows; elsewhere it reads once, few, many or a size class.

v_gene	j_gene	abundance	d_gene	CDR3nt	CDR3aa
TRBV19	TRBJ2-2	.	TRBD2	TGTGCCAGCAAGACTAGCGGGAGGGACACCGGGGAGCTGTTTTTT	CASKTSGRDTGELFF
TRBV6-1	TRBJ2-6	.	.	TGTGCCAGCAGTCCAGATGATTTAGGTGGGGCCAACGTCCTGACTTTC	CASSPDDLGGANVLTF
TRBV15	TRBJ2-7	few	.	TGTGCCACCAGCAGACCGGGACCGCCGTACGAGCAGTACTTC	CATSRPGPPYEQYF
TRBV29-1	TRBJ1-1	few	.	TGCAGCGTTGCCCGGGGGGGTGAAGCTTTCTTT	CSVARGGEAFF
TRBV6-1	TRBJ1-4	many	.	TGTGCCAGCAGTGAAGTTTGGGATGGTGAAAAACTGTTTTTT	CASSEVWDGEKLFF
TRBV18	TRBJ1-5	.	.	TGTGCCAGCTCACCTTTAAGGGGACATCAGCCCCAGCATTTT	CASSPLRGHQPQHF
TRBV7-9	TRBJ2-5	.	.	TGTGCCAGCAGCTTGGGGGAGACCCCCCAAGAGACCCAGTACTTC	CASSLGETPQETQYF
TRBV5-1	TRBJ1-2	few	.	TGCGCCAGCAGCCCGCCCCTAGTGGAGTATGGCTACACCTTC	CASSPPLVEYGYTF
TRBV2	TRBJ2-7	many	.	TGTGCCAGCAGTTCGGAGAGCTACGAGCAGTACTTC	CASSSESYEQYF
TRBV5-1	TRBJ1-3	.	.	TGCGCCAGCAGCTCGGGTCGCTCTGGAAACACCATATATTTT	CASSSGRSGNTIYF
TRBV11-2	TRBJ2-7	.	TRBD2	TGTGCCAGCAGCGACACTAGCGGGAGAGACGAGCAGTACTTC	CASSDTSGRDEQYF
TRBV2	TRBJ1-2	.	.	TGTGCCAGCAGTGAATCTCAGGCGCACACGGATGGCTACACCTTC	CASSESQAHTDGYTF
TRBV28	TRBJ1-4	many	TRBD1	TGTGCCAGCACAAGGTTCGGACAGGGGATCTCTGCGGATGAAAAACTGTTTTTT	CASTRFGQGISADEKLFF
TRBV29-1	TRBJ1-1	few	TRBD1	TGCAGCGGCGGACAGGGGGCTGAAGCTTTCTTT	CSGGQGAEAFF
TRBV5-4	TRBJ2-1	.	.	TGTGCCAGCAGCTTGGCCGGTCGGGCAGATGGTGAGCAGTTCTTC	CASSLAGRADGEQFF
TRBV6-4	TRBJ1-6	.	.	TGTGCCAGCAGTACACGCACTGATACAGACCTAAACTATAATTCACCCCTCCACTTT	CASSTRTDTDLNYNSPLHF
TRBV12-5	TRBJ1-1	few	.	TGTGCTAGTGTGCGACAGTTGAACACTGAAGCTTTCTTT	CASVRQLNTEAFF
TRBV12-3/TRBV12-4	TRBJ2-5	.	TRBD1	TGTGCCAGCCTTCCTGAGGAGTCTGCAGGGGGTGGACGACAAGAGACCCAGTACTTC	CASLPEESAGGGRQETQYF
TRBV28	TRBJ2-7	few	.	TGTGCCAGCAGTTCCCTTTTCGGGGGCAATCCCTACGAGCAGTACTTC	CASSSLFGGNPYEQYF
TRBV29-1	TRBJ1-3	.	.	TGCAGCGTTGAAGAGAGACTTCTTTCTGGAAACACCATATATTTT	CSVEERLLSGNTIYF
TRBV30	TRBJ1-2	.	.	TGTGCCTGGGGGGGCAGGCACACCGGCTACACCTTC	CAWGGRHTGYTF
TRBV10-3	TRBJ1-1	few	.	TGTGCCATCGAGGCCAAGATGAACACTGAAGCTTTCTTT	CAIEAKMNTEAFF
TRBV3-1	TRBJ2-5	few	TRBD2	TGTGCCAGCAGCCCCTCGGGACTAGCGAAAGAGACCCAGTACTTC	CASSPSGLAKETQYF
TRBV28	TRBJ2-7	.	.	TGTGCCTGCCGGGGGGAACAGGGCTACGAGCAGTACTTC	CACRGEQGYEQYF
TRBV29-1	TRBJ1-2	.	.	TGCAGCGTTGATCCCCCGTTACAGGGTACTTCTGGCTACACCTTC	CSVDPPLQGTSGYTF
TRBV28	TRBJ2-3	.	.	TGTGCCAGCACAGAGGACCTTTGGTCAGATACGCAGTATTTT	CASTEDLWSDTQYF
TRBV5-4	TRBJ1-1	.	TRBD1	TGTGCCAGCAGCGTACCCGGGACAGGGGGGAACACTGAAGCTTTCTTT	CASSVPGTGGNTEAFF
TRBV28	TRBJ2-7	once	.	TGTGCCAGCAGGGAGTTGCTGGACGGCTCCTACGAGCAGTACTTC	CASRELLDGSYEQYF
TRBV28	TRBJ1-1	many	.	TGTGCCAGCCGCCGGCAGAACACTGAAGCTTTCTTT	CASRRQNTEAFF
TRBV6-1	TRBJ2-1	many	TRBD2	TGTGCCAGCAGGGGGACTAGCGGGAGGTACAATGAGCAGTTCTTC	CASRGTSGRYNEQFF
TRBV3-1	TRBJ1-2	.	TRBD1	TGTGCCAGCAGCCGACTTCCGGGACAGAGCAGGGGCTACACCTTC	CASSRLPGQSRGYTF
TRBV19	TRBJ2-7	few	TRBD2	TGTGCCAGTAGTATCCTTCCGGGAGCGGGGGACTACGAGCAGTACTTC	CASSILPGAGDYEQYF
TRBV12-3/TRBV12-4	TRBJ2-2	.	TRBD2	TGTGCCAGCAGTCCCGGCCGGGAGGCCGGGGAGCTGTTTTTT	CASSPGREAGELFF
TRBV6-1	TRBJ1-5	many	.	TGTGCCAGCAGATCAGACAGGAATAGCAATCAGCCCCAGCATTTT	CASRSDRNSNQPQHF
TRBV9	TRBJ2-5	.	TRBD2	TGTGCCAGCAGCGCGGGACTAGCCCAACGGGGGCAAGAGACCCAGTACTTC	CASSAGLAQRGQETQYF
TRBV30	TRBJ2-7	few	.	TGTGCCTGGTCCACCTCGGACAGCTACGAGCAGTACTTC	CAWSTSDSYEQYF
TRBV20-1	TRBJ2-5	many	.	TGCAGTGCCGTTAGGAGCGGGCTACAAGAGACCCAGTACTTC	CSAVRSGLQETQYF
TRBV5-6	TRBJ2-7	.	TRBD2	TGTGCCAGCAGCCGACTAGCGGAGAACATCTACGAGCAGTACTTC	CASSRLAENIYEQYF
TRBV29-1	TRBJ2-2	few	TRBD2	TGCAGCGGTAGAGCGGGAAGGAACACCGGGGAGCTGTTTTTT	CSGRAGRNTGELFF
TRBV6-1	TRBJ1-2	.	.	TGTGCCAGCAGTGATGGGGTCGGCTCTAACTATGGCTACACCTTC	CASSDGVGSNYGYTF
TRBV5-1	TRBJ2-1	.	TRBD1	TGCGCCAGCAGCTTGGATACAGGGGCCTCCTACAATGAGCAGTTCTTC	CASSLDTGASYNEQFF
TRBV7-8	TRBJ1-5	few	.	TGTGCCAGCAGCTTAGACCTCGGGGCAGATCAGCCCCAGCATTTT	CASSLDLGADQPQHF
TRBV20-1	TRBJ2-7	many	.	TGCAGTGCTAGGTACGATTCCTACGAGCAGTACTTC	CSARYDSYEQYF
TRBV20-1	TRBJ2-7	few	.	TGCAGTGCTAGATTGGGGGCCGGGGGAGAGCAGTACTTC	CSARLGAGGEQYF
TRBV7-9	TRBJ1-2	few	.	TGTGCCAGCAGCTTAATTCTGCAGACGTATGGCTACACCTTC	CASSLILQTYGYTF
TRBV20-1	TRBJ1-5	.	TRBD1	TGCAGTGCTAGAGCCCCACAGGGGCCGAACACGATTAGCAATCAGCCCCAGCATTTT	CSARAPQGPNTISNQPQHF
TRBV19	TRBJ1-5	.	.	TGTGCCAGTAGCGACGGGGGGACCAATCAGCCCCAGCATTTT	CASSDGGTNQPQHF
TRBV19	TRBJ1-5	.	TRBD1	TGTGCCAGTAATAACAGGGGGATTGCGGGTCAGCCCCAGCATTTT	CASNNRGIAGQPQHF
TRBV6-5	TRBJ2-1	.	TRBD2	TGTGCCAGCAGTTACCCGAGTGGGCTAGCGGTCTACAATGAGCAGTTCTTC	CASSYPSGLAVYNEQFF
TRBV7-9	TRBJ1-1	.	.	TGTGCCAGCAGCTTAGAGGTAACCAAAGCTTTCTTT	CASSLEVTKAFF
TRBV3-1	TRBJ1-2	.	.	TGTGCCAGCAGCCAAGGCGATAATACGGGGGACGGCTACACCTTC	CASSQGDNTGDGYTF
TRBV28	TRBJ1-1	many	.	TGTGCCAGCAGTTTAACAGCCACCGAGAACACTGAAGCTTTCTTT	CASSLTATENTEAFF
TRBV29-1	TRBJ1-1	many	.	TGCAGCGTTGCCGTAAACACTGAAGCTTTCTTT	CSVAVNTEAFF
TRBV27	TRBJ2-1	.	.	TGTGCCAGCGGCGGAAGGTGGGGGCGCAATGAGCAGTTCTTC	CASGGRWGRNEQFF
TRBV15	TRBJ1-1	few	.	TGTGCCACCAGCAGAGAAATCAGGGATACTGAAGCTTTCTTT	CATSREIRDTEAFF
TRBV10-3	TRBJ2-7	few	TRBD2	TGTGCCATCAGTGATGGGCTAGCGGGAGCCATCGAGCAGTACTTC	CAISDGLAGAIEQYF
TRBV29-1	TRBJ1-4	.	TRBD1	TGCAGCGTGACACAGGGGGCACGAGGAGAAAAACTGTTTTTT	CSVTQGARGEKLFF